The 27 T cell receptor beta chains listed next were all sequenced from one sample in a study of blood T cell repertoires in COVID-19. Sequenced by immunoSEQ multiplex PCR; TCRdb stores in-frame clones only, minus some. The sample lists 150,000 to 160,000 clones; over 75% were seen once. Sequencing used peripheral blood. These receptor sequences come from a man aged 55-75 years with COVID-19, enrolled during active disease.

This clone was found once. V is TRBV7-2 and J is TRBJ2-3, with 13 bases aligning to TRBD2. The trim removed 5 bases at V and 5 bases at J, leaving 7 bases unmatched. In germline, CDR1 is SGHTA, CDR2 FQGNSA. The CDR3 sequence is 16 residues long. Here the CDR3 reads CASSRTSGGGEDTQYF. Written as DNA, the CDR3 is TGTGCCAGCAGCCGGACTAGCGGGGGAGGGGAAGATACGCAGTATTTT. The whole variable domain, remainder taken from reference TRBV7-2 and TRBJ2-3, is GAGVSQSPSNKVTEKGKDVELRCDPISGHTALYWYRQSLGQGLEFLIYFQGNSAPDKSGLPSDRFSAERTGGSVSTLTIQRTQQEDSAVYLCASSRTSGGGEDTQYFGPGTRLTVL.

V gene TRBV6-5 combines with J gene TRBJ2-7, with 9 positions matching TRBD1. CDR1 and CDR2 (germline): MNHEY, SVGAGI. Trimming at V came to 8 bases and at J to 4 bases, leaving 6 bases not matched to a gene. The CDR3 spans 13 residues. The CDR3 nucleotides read TGTGCCAGCGGACAGGGGCGAAGGTACGAGCAGTACTTC. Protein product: CASGQGRRYEQYF.

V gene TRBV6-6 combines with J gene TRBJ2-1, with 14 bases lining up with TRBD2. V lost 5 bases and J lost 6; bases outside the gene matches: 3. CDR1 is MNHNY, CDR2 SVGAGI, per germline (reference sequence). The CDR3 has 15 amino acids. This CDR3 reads CASSRTSGRSNEQFF. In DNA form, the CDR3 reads TGTGCCAGCAGTCGGACTAGCGGGAGGAGCAATGAGCAGTTCTTC.

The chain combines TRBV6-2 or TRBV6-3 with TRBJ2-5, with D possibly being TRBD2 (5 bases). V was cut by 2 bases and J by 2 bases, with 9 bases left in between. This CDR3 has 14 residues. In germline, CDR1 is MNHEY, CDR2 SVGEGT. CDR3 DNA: TGTGCCAGCAGTTACGTCGGGGTACAAGAGACCCAGTACTTC. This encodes CASSYVGVQETQYF.

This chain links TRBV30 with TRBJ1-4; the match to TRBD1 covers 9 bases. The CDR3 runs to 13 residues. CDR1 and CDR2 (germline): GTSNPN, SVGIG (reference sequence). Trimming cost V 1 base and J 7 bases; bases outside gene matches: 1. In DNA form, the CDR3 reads TGTGCCTGGAGTGGGGACAGGGCTGAAAAACTGTTTTTT. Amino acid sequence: CAWSGDRAEKLFF.

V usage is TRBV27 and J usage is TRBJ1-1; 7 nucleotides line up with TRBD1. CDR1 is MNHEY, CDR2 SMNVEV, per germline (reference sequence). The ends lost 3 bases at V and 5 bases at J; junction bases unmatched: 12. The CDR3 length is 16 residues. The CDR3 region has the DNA TGTGCCAGCAGTTTCCTCGGGCAGGGGGTTGGGACTGAAGCTTTCTTT. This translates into CASSFLGQGVGTEAFF.

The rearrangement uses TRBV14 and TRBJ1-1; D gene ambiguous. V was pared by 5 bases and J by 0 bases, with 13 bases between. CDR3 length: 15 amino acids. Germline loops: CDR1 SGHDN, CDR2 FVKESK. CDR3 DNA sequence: TGTGCCAGCAGCTCCTACGGGTGGATGAACACTGAAGCTTTCTTT. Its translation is CASSSYGWMNTEAFF.

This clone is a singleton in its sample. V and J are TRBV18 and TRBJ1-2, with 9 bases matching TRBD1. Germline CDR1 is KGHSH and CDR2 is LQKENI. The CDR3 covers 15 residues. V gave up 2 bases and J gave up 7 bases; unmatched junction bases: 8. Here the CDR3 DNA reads TGTGCCAGCTCACCAGAATTCGGGACAGGGCTTGGCTACACCTTC. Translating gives CASSPEFGTGLGYTF.

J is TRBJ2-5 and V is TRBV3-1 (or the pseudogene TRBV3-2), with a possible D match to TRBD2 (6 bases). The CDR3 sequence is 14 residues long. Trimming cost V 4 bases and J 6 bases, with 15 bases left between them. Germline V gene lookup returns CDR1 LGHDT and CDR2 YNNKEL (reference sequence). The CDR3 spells CASSLGRGRKTQYF. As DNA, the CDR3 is TGTGCCAGCAGCCTGGGGCGGGGCCGGAAGACCCAGTACTTC.

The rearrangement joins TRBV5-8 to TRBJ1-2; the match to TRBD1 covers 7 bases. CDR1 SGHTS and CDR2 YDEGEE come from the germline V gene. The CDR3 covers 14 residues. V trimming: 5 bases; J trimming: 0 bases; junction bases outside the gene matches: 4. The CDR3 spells CASRHRGTNYGYTF. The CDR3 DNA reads TGTGCCAGCAGGCACAGGGGAACTAACTATGGCTACACCTTC. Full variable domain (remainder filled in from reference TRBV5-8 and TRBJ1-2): EAGVTQSPTHLIKTRGQQATLRCSPISGHTSVYWYQQALGLGLQFLLWYDEGEERNRGNFPPRFSGRQFPNYSSELNVNALELEDSALYLCASRHRGTNYGYTFGSGTRLTVV.

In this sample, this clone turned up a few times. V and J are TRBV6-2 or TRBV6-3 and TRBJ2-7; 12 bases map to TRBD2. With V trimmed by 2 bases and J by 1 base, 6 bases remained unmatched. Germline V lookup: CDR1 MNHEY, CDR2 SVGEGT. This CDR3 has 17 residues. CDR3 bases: TGTGCCAGCAGTTACCCCTTGGGACTAGCGGGTTCCTACGAGCAGTACTTC. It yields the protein CASSYPLGLAGSYEQYF.

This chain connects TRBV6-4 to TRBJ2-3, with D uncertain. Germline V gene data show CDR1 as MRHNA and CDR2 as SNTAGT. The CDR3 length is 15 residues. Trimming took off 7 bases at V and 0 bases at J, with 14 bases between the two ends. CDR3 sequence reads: CASTAAHFSTDTQYF. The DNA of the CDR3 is TGTGCCAGCACTGCGGCTCACTTTAGCACAGATACGCAGTATTTT.

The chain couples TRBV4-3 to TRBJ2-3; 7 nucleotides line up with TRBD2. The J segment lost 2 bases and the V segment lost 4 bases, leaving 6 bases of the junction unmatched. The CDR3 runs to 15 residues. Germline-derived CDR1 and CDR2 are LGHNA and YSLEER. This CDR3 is CASSRERGDTDTQYF. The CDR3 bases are TGCGCCAGCAGCCGAGAGCGGGGAGACACAGATACGCAGTATTTT.

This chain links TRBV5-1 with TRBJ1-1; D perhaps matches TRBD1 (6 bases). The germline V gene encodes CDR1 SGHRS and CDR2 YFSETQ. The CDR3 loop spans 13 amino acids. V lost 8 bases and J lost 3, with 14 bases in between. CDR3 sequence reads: CASSDSYDTEAFF. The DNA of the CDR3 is TGCGCCAGTTCGGACAGCTATGACACTGAAGCTTTCTTT.

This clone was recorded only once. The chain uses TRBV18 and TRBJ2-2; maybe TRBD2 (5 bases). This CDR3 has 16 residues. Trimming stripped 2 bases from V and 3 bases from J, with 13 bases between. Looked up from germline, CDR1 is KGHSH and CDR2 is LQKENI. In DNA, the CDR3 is TGTGCCAGCTCACCAGTCCGACTACCTGACACCGGGGAGCTGTTTTTT. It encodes CASSPVRLPDTGELFF.

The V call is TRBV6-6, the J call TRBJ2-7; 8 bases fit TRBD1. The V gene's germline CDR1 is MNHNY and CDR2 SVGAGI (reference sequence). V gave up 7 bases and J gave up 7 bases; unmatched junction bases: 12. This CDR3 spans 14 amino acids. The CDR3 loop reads CASTPPGQVWEQYF. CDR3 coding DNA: TGTGCCAGCACCCCGCCGGGACAGGTGTGGGAGCAGTACTTC.

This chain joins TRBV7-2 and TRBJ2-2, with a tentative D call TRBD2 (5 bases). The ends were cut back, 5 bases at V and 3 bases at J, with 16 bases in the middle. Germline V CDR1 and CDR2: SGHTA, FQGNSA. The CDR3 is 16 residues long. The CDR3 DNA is TGTGCCAGCAGCCTCCAAGGAGGAGGTCACACCGGGGAGCTGTTTTTT. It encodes CASSLQGGGHTGELFF.

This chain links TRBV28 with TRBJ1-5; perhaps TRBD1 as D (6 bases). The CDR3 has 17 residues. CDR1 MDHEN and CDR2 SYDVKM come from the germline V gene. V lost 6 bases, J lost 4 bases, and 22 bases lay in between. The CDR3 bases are TGTGCCAGCAGACTAGTGGGGTACAGGGCAGAAAATCAGCCCCAGCATTTT. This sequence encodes CASRLVGYRAENQPQHF.

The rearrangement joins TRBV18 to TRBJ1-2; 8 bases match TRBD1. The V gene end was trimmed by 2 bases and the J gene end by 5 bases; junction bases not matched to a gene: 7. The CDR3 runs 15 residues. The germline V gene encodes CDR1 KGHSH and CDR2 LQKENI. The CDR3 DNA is TGTGCCAGCTCACCATATTCGGACAGGGAATATGGCTACACCTTC. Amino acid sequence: CASSPYSDREYGYTF.

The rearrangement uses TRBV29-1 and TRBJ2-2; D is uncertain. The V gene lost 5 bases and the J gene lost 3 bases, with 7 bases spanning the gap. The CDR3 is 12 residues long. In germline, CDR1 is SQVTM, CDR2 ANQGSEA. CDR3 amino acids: CSVWQYTGELFF. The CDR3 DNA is TGCAGCGTTTGGCAGTACACCGGGGAGCTGTTTTTT.

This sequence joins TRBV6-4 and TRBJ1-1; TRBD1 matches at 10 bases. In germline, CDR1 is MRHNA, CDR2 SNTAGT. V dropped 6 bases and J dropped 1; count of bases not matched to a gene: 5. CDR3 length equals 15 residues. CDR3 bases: TGTGCCAGCAGACCGCGACAGGGGGCGAACACTGAAGCTTTCTTT. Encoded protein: CASRPRQGANTEAFF.

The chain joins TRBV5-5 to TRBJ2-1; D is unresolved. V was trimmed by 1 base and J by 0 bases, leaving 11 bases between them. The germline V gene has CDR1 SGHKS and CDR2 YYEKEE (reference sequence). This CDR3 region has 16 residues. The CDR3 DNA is TGTGCCAGCAGCTTGTTGTCCCGGGTCTCCTACAATGAGCAGTTCTTC. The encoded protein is CASSLLSRVSYNEQFF.

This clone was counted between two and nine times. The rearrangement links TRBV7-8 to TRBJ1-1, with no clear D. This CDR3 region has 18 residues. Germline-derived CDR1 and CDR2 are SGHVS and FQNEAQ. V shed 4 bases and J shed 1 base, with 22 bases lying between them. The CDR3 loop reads CASSSPRLSAFQNTEAFF. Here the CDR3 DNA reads TGTGCCAGCAGCTCCCCTAGGCTATCGGCCTTCCAGAACACTGAAGCTTTCTTT. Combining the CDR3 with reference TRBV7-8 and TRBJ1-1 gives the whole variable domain GAGVSQSPRYKVAKRGQDVALRCDPISGHVSLFWYQQALGQGPEFLTYFQNEAQLDKSGLPSDRFFAERPEGSVSTLKIQRTQQEDSAVYLCASSSPRLSAFQNTEAFFGQGTRLTVV.

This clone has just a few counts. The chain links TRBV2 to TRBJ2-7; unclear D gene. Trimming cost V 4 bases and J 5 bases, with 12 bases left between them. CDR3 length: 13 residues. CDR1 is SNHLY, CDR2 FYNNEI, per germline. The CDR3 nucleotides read TGTGCCAGCAGTGTGGAGCGAGAGAACGAGCAGTACTTC. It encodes CASSVERENEQYF. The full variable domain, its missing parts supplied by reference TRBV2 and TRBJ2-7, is EPEVTQTPSHQVTQMGQEVILRCVPISNHLYFYWYRQILGQKVEFLVSFYNNEISEKSEIFDDQFSVERPDGSNFTLKIRSTKLEDSAMYFCASSVERENEQYFGPGTRLTVT.

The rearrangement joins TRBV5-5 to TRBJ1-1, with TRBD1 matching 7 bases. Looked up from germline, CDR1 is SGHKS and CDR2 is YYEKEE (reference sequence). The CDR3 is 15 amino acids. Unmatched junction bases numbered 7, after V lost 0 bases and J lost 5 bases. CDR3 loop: CASSLAQGVGTEAFF. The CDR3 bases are TGTGCCAGCAGCTTGGCCCAGGGGGTGGGGACTGAAGCTTTCTTT.

The CDR3 protein is CASSVALGTSGTTGQFF. The CDR3 coding sequence is TGTGCCAGCAGCGTAGCCCTGGGGACTAGCGGGACCACGGGGCAGTTCTTC. The V and J genes are TRBV9 and TRBJ2-1; 13 bases match TRBD2. CDR1 SGDLS and CDR2 YYNGEE come from the germline V gene. J was trimmed by 12 bases and V by 0 bases; bases with no gene match: 12. This CDR3 contains 17 residues.

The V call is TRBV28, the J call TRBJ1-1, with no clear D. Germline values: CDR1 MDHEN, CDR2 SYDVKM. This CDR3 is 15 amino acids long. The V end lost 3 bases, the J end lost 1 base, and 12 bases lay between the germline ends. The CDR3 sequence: CASSFLAAGNTEAFF. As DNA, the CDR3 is TGTGCCAGCAGTTTTCTGGCGGCGGGGAACACTGAAGCTTTCTTT.